Given below is one TCR beta chain in context. V lost 3 bases to trimming and J lost 6 bases, with 12 bases between them. Germline V gene data show CDR1 as KGHSH and CDR2 as LQKENI. This CDR3 contains 14 residues. Primers for the PCR totalled 60 Vbeta and 13 Jbeta. Assay used: immunoSEQ multiplex PCR; TCRdb lists only in-frame clones, some missing. The sample lists about 190,000 clones, 81% seen once, with about 2.3% in the top ten. The data belong to a study of cytomegalovirus exposure and HLA in healthy donors. The chain combines TRBV18 with TRBJ2-1, with D tentatively TRBD2 (5 bases). Material: PBMCs. The source is a woman aged 30 to 39 in good health and CMV-seronegative. CDR3 region: CASSPLTGFNEQFF. The CDR3 DNA sequence: TGTGCCAGCTCACCCCTCACGGGGTTCAATGAGCAGTTCTTC.